A selection of T cell receptor beta chains follows, all from one sample in a study of vaccination effects on CD4 cells after COVID-19. Antigens for these TCRs are unknown. TCRdb's table, derived via immunoSEQ multiplex PCR, lists solely in-frame clones and lacks some. In the table there are 25,000 to 30,000 clones, over 75% of which are singletons. The source material was CD4+ T cells from PBMCs cultured with SARS-CoV-2 spike peptides, sampled after COVID-19 vaccination. These receptors were obtained from a human donor who received a COVID-19 vaccine. Some clones in this sample may be carry-over from other donors' samples. Each CDR3 is given with its conserved first and last residue. D genes are given only for firm matches. Expanded clones get a size class; other rows say once, few or many, or leave the size out.

V	size	J	D	DNA	CDR3
TRBV2	-	TRBJ2-3	-	TGTGCCACCACCCCTTGGGGGGATACGCAGTATTTT	CATTPWGDTQYF
TRBV9	-	TRBJ1-2	TRBD1	TGTGCCAGCAGCGTAGCGGACAGGCCGCGGAACTATGGCTACACCTTC	CASSVADRPRNYGYTF
TRBV5-5	-	TRBJ2-2	TRBD1	TGTGCCAGCAGCTTGGATTACAGGGGGTCGGCCGGGGAGCTGTTTTTT	CASSLDYRGSAGELFF
TRBV14	-	TRBJ1-2	-	TGTGCCAGCAGCCAAGCCCGGACCGGTAACTATGGCTACACCTTC	CASSQARTGNYGYTF
TRBV5-1	-	TRBJ2-1	TRBD1	TGCGCCAGCAGCTACGGCCCTGACAGGGGCTACAATGAGCAGTTCTTC	CASSYGPDRGYNEQFF
TRBV7-2	-	TRBJ1-5	TRBD1	TGTGCCAGCAGCGGACAGGGGGGTCAGCCCCAGCATTTT	CASSGQGGQPQHF
TRBV6-2/TRBV6-3	-	TRBJ1-5	-	TGTGCCAGCAGTTACCAGACAGACGGCAATCAGCCCCAGCATTTT	CASSYQTDGNQPQHF
TRBV5-1	once	TRBJ2-1	TRBD2	TGCGCCAGCAGCTTAGGGGTACTAGCGGGGGGAGAGCAGTTCTTC	CASSLGVLAGGEQFF
TRBV28	-	TRBJ1-6	-	TGTGCCAGCAGTTTCGGCGGACGGAATTCACCCCTCCACTTT	CASSFGGRNSPLHF
TRBV18	-	TRBJ1-1	TRBD1	TGTGCCAGCTCACCCCGACAGGGAGGGAACACTGAAGCTTTCTTT	CASSPRQGGNTEAFF
TRBV9	-	TRBJ1-5	-	TGTGCCAGCAGCGTGAGTGGCAATCAGCCCCAGCATTTT	CASSVSGNQPQHF
TRBV7-2	-	TRBJ1-4	-	TGTGCCAGCAGCTTATCCTCCAGTGCAACTAATGAAAAACTGTTTTTT	CASSLSSSATNEKLFF
TRBV5-4	-	TRBJ2-2	TRBD1	TGTGCCAGCAGCTTCGGACAGGGAACCGGGGAGCTGTTTTTT	CASSFGQGTGELFF
TRBV5-1	-	TRBJ2-1	TRBD1	TGCGCCAGCACTCCCACGGCCGGGACAGGGGACGGCAATGAGCAGTTCTTC	CASTPTAGTGDGNEQFF
TRBV20-1	-	TRBJ2-4	-	TGCAGTGCTAGTTTATTATCTCGGGGTGGGAACATTCAGTACTTC	CSASLLSRGGNIQYF
TRBV4-2	-	TRBJ2-5	TRBD2	TGTGCCAGCAGCACTAGCGGGATCGGGGAGACCCAGTACTTC	CASSTSGIGETQYF
TRBV18	-	TRBJ1-2	-	TGTGCCAGCTCACCGGGCAGCTATGGCTACACCTTC	CASSPGSYGYTF
TRBV5-1	-	TRBJ2-3	-	TGCGCCAGCAGCTTGCCTGTGGGGGATACGCAGTATTTT	CASSLPVGDTQYF
TRBV19	-	TRBJ2-1	-	TGTGCCAGTAGTATAACCCTCGCAGGGGTTAATGAGCAGTTCTTC	CASSITLAGVNEQFF
TRBV12-3/TRBV12-4	-	TRBJ2-4	-	TGTGCCAGCACCCATACCAGGGGCATTCAGTACTTC	CASTHTRGIQYF
TRBV7-9	few	TRBJ2-1	TRBD1	TGTGCCAGCAGCTTGGGGACAGGGTTCATGGGGGCGGGGTGGAATGAGCAGTTCTTC	CASSLGTGFMGAGWNEQFF
TRBV15	once	TRBJ1-1	-	TGTGCCACCAGCACCCACAGGGTGACGAACACTGAAGCTTTCTTT	CATSTHRVTNTEAFF
TRBV5-4	-	TRBJ1-3	-	TGTGCCAGCAGCACCTTCAGGACGGGGAGCTCTGGAAACACCATATATTTT	CASSTFRTGSSGNTIYF
TRBV20-1	-	TRBJ2-1	TRBD2	TGCAGTGCTAGTTCGCCCAGCGGGGGCAACAATGAGCAGTTCTTC	CSASSPSGGNNEQFF
TRBV19	-	TRBJ2-1	TRBD2	TGTGCCAGTAGTCCGGGACTAGCGGGGACCTACAATGAGCAGTTCTTC	CASSPGLAGTYNEQFF
TRBV18	few	TRBJ1-1	-	TGTGCCAGCTCACCACCGGCGGAAGGGCATCGGGCTGAAGCTTTCTTT	CASSPPAEGHRAEAFF
TRBV5-6	few	TRBJ1-4	TRBD1	TGTGCCAGCAGCTTGGGCGGGACAGGGGAGAGGACTGAAAAACTGTTTTTT	CASSLGGTGERTEKLFF
TRBV7-8	-	TRBJ1-2	TRBD1	TGTGCCAGCAGCAGAGACAGGGGCGGGTATGGCTACACCTTC	CASSRDRGGYGYTF
TRBV15	-	TRBJ1-5	-	TGTGCCACCAGCAAAAGGGGTAATCAGCCCCAGCATTTT	CATSKRGNQPQHF
TRBV29-1	-	TRBJ1-1	-	TGCAGTGCTAGGGGGACCACTGAAGCTTTCTTT	CSARGTTEAFF
TRBV25-1	-	TRBJ1-5	TRBD1	TGTGCCAGCAGTGATGCCGGGGACAGCCAGCCCCAGCATTTT	CASSDAGDSQPQHF
TRBV7-2	-	TRBJ2-4	TRBD2	TGTGCCAGCAGCCCGACAGCGGGGACCAAAAACATTCAGTACTTC	CASSPTAGTKNIQYF
TRBV18	few	TRBJ1-6	-	TGTGCCAGCTCACCTGAACAGGGTCTGACACCCCTCCACTTT	CASSPEQGLTPLHF
TRBV19	-	TRBJ2-3	-	TGTGCCACGTCAAAAGGGGGGTTTAGGACAGATACGCAGTATTTT	CATSKGGFRTDTQYF
TRBV6-2/TRBV6-3	few	TRBJ2-6	-	TGTGCCAGCAGCCCTGTAGGGTCTGGGGCCAACGTCCTGACTTTC	CASSPVGSGANVLTF
TRBV20-1	-	TRBJ2-1	-	TGCAGTGCTACAGGATACAATGAGCAGTTCTTC	CSATGYNEQFF
TRBV9	few	TRBJ2-6	TRBD2	TGTGCCAGCAGTAGGACTAGCGGGGGGGCTGGGGCCAACGTCCTGACTTTC	CASSRTSGGAGANVLTF
TRBV7-3	-	TRBJ1-6	TRBD1	TGTGCCAGCAGCCGAGACAGGGTAGGGGATTCACCCCTCCACTTT	CASSRDRVGDSPLHF
TRBV5-4	once	TRBJ2-5	-	TGTGCCAGCAGCTGGCCCGGGGGAGAGACCCAGTACTTC	CASSWPGGETQYF
TRBV10-2	few	TRBJ1-1	-	TGCGCCAGCAGTGACACTCCTTTAAGCCATGAGGCTTTCTTT	CASSDTPLSHEAFF
TRBV7-9	-	TRBJ1-5	-	TGTGCCAGCAGCTCCCGGGACAATCAGCCCCAGCATTTT	CASSSRDNQPQHF
TRBV6-5	medium-sized	TRBJ1-6	TRBD1	TGTGCCAGCAGTTACCTCGGCAGGGGGCTTAATTCACCCCTCCACTTT	CASSYLGRGLNSPLHF
TRBV6-2/TRBV6-3	-	TRBJ2-5	-	TGTGCCAGCAGTTACAGGGAAGAGACCCAGTACTTC	CASSYREETQYF
TRBV10-1	-	TRBJ2-3	-	TGCGCCAGCAGTGGGGGCGTTAGCACAGATACGCAGTATTTT	CASSGGVSTDTQYF
TRBV6-6	few	TRBJ1-1	-	TGTGCCAGCAGTTTGGGACACCCGAACACTGAAGCTTTCTTT	CASSLGHPNTEAFF
TRBV20-1	-	TRBJ1-1	TRBD1	TGCAGTGCTAGTGGGACAGTGGACACTGAAGCTTTCTTT	CSASGTVDTEAFF
TRBV5-4	-	TRBJ2-3	TRBD2	TGTGCCAGCAGCTCCGCTTTGGGAAGCGGGGTTACAGATACGCAGTATTTT	CASSSALGSGVTDTQYF
TRBV9	few	TRBJ1-2	-	TGTGCCAGCAGCGTCGATTTCGGACAGCACCGCTACACCTTC	CASSVDFGQHRYTF
TRBV5-1	-	TRBJ2-1	-	TGCGCCAGCAGCTTGAGTACAGATCGGTTCTTC	CASSLSTDRFF
TRBV5-1	once	TRBJ2-5	-	TGCGCCAGCAGCTTGAGCAGGGGAGAGACCCAGTACTTC	CASSLSRGETQYF
TRBV4-1	-	TRBJ1-2	-	TGCGCCAGCAGCCAAGATGGGACGGGTTATGGCTACACCTTC	CASSQDGTGYGYTF
TRBV5-4	-	TRBJ2-1	-	TGTGCCAGCAGCTCGGTGGACTTCCACGAGCAGTTCTTC	CASSSVDFHEQFF
TRBV6-2/TRBV6-3	-	TRBJ2-2	-	TGTGCCAGCAGTTGGACAGTGAACACCGGGGAGCTGTTTTTT	CASSWTVNTGELFF